This T cell receptor beta chain emerged from a study of T cell responses to AZD1222 COVID-19 vaccine. Study information: Whether given at about 4 or about 12 weeks, second doses were pooled.

The assay was immunoSEQ multiplex PCR, and TCRdb's table has in-frame clones only and misses some. The sample comprises some 180,000 clones, around 90% of which are singletons, and about 6.1% rests with the top ten. As regards this clone: Its matching antigen is unknown.

Whole-study results and caveats: Donors in the cohort were predominantly white British and more often female, and clonal diversity was possibly underestimated. Nearly half of spike-specific TCRs reportedly go after variant regions that carry no mutations. Baseline serostatus was positive in only six AZD1222 recipients.

Germline V CDR1 and CDR2: SGHRS, YFSETQ. This CDR3 spans 14 amino acids. The V segment lost 0 bases and the J segment 8 bases; nucleotides outside the gene matches: 4. J is TRBJ1-2 and V is TRBV5-1; 10 bases are a match to TRBD1. The receptor was derived from an adult in good health. Here the sequenced sample was peripheral blood, taken on day 0 of AZD1222 vaccination. The CDR3: CASSLDGTGDGYTF. CDR3 bases: TGCGCCAGCAGCTTGGATGGGACAGGGGACGGCTACACCTTC.